Listed below are T cell receptor beta chains from one sample, sequenced in a study of OX40 agonist ivuxolimab in advanced cancers. The assay was immunoSEQ multiplex PCR, and TCRdb's table has in-frame clones only and misses some. The data show 35,000 or so clones, 70% to 85% seen once. Here the sequenced sample was CD4+ or CD8+ T cells sorted from blood, taken in a trial of the OX40 agonist ivuxolimab. These receptors were obtained from an adult with an advanced solid tumor such as melanoma, head and neck, liver or kidney cancer. Each CDR3 is given with its conserved first and last residue. The order of the fields is clone size, J gene, V gene, D gene, CDR3 DNA, CDR3 protein. The D gene is left open where the match is weak. Rows give clone size only sometimes, using once, few, many, or a class for an expanded clone.

abundance: .
j_gene: TRBJ2-7
v_gene: TRBV13
d_gene: .
CDR3nt: TGTGCCAGCAGCTTAGCACCGGATGGGCAGTACTTC
CDR3aa: CASSLAPDGQYF

abundance: .
j_gene: TRBJ2-7
v_gene: TRBV4-1
d_gene: .
CDR3nt: TGCGCCAGCAGCCACCCCGGGGCGGCCGAGCAGTACTTC
CDR3aa: CASSHPGAAEQYF

abundance: few
j_gene: TRBJ2-1
v_gene: TRBV6-5
d_gene: TRBD2
CDR3nt: TGTGCCAGCAGCAAAAGGTCTAGCGGGGGGAATGAGCAGTTCTTC
CDR3aa: CASSKRSSGGNEQFF

abundance: .
j_gene: TRBJ2-3
v_gene: TRBV28
d_gene: TRBD2
CDR3nt: TGTGCCAGCAGTACGGGACTAGCTTTAGATACGCAGTATTTT
CDR3aa: CASSTGLALDTQYF

abundance: many
j_gene: TRBJ1-1
v_gene: TRBV28
d_gene: .
CDR3nt: TGTGCCAGCAGTTTCGTTATGAACACTGAAGCTTTCTTT
CDR3aa: CASSFVMNTEAFF

abundance: .
j_gene: TRBJ2-2
v_gene: TRBV30
d_gene: .
CDR3nt: TGTGCCGGGGCAGCGGGCACCGGGGAGCTGTTTTTT
CDR3aa: CAGAAGTGELFF

abundance: few
j_gene: TRBJ2-7
v_gene: TRBV28
d_gene: .
CDR3nt: TGTGCCACCACTCAGGGCATAGCCTACGAGCAGTACTTC
CDR3aa: CATTQGIAYEQYF

abundance: .
j_gene: TRBJ1-6
v_gene: TRBV6-5
d_gene: TRBD1
CDR3nt: TGTGCCAGCAGTGCCGGGACAGGGCTCTCACCCCTCCACTTT
CDR3aa: CASSAGTGLSPLHF

abundance: .
j_gene: TRBJ2-3
v_gene: TRBV12-5
d_gene: .
CDR3nt: TGTGCTAGTGGTTTGACCCTCACAGATACGCAGTATTTT
CDR3aa: CASGLTLTDTQYF

abundance: .
j_gene: TRBJ2-3
v_gene: TRBV28
d_gene: .
CDR3nt: TGTGCCAGCAGTTTAAAGGGGCGGTATACGCAGTATTTT
CDR3aa: CASSLKGRYTQYF